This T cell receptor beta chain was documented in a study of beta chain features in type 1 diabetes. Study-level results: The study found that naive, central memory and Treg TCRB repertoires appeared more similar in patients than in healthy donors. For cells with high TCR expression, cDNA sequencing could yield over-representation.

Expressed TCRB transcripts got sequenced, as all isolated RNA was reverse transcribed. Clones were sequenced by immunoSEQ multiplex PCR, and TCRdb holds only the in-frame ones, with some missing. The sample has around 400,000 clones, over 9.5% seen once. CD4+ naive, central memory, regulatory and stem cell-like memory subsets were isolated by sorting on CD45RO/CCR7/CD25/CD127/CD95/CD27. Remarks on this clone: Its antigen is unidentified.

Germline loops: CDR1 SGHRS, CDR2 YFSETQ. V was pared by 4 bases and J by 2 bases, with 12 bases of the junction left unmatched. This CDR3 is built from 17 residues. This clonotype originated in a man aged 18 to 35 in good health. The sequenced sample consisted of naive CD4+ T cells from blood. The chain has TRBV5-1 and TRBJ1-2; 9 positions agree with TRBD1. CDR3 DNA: TGCGCCAGCAGCGTAAGCCTGCGGGGACAGGGCAACTATGGCTACACCTTC. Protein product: CASSVSLRGQGNYGYTF. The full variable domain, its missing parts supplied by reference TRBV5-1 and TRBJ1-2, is KAGVTQTPRYLIKTRGQQVTLSCSPISGHRSVSWYQQTPGQGLQFLFEYFSETQRNKGNFPGRFSGRQFSNSRSEMNVSTLELGDSALYLCASSVSLRGQGNYGYTFGSGTRLTVV.